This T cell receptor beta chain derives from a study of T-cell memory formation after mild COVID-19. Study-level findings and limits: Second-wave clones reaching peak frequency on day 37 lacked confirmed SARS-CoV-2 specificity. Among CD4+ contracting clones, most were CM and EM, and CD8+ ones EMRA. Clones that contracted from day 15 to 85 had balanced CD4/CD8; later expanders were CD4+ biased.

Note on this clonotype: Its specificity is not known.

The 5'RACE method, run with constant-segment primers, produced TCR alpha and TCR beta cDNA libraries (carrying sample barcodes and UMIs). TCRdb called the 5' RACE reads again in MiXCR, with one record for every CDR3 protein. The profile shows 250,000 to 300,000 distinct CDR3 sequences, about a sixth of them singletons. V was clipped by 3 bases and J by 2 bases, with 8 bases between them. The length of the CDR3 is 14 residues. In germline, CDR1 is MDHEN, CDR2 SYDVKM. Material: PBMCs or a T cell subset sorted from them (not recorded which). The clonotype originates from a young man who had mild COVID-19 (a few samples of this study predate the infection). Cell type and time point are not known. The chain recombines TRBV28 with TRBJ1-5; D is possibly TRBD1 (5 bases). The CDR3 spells CASSFRVGNQPQHF. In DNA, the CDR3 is TGTGCCAGCAGTTTCAGGGTCGGCAATCAGCCCCAGCATTTT.